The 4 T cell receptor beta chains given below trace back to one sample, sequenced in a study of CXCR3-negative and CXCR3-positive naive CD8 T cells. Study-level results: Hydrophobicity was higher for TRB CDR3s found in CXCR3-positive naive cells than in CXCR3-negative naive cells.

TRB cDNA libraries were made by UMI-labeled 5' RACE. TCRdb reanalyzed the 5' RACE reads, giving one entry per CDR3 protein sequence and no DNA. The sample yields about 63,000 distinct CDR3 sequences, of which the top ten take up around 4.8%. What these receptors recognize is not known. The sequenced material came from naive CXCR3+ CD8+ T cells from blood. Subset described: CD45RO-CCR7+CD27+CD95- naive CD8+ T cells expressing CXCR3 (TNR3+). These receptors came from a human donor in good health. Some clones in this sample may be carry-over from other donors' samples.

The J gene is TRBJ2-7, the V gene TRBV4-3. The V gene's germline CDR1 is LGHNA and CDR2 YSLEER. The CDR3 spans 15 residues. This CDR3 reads CASSQDRSGSYEQYF.

The CDR3 region is CASSLDPPFTGGPGDTQYF. This chain joins TRBV28 and TRBJ2-3; TCRdb calls TRBD2, which cannot be checked without DNA. The germline V gene encodes CDR1 MDHEN and CDR2 SYDVKM. The CDR3 has 19 residues.

The CDR3 loop is CASSSSGTELYGYTF. The rearrangement links TRBV5-1 to TRBJ1-2; no DNA is available, so the TRBD1 call from TCRdb remains unchecked. Germline loops: CDR1 SGHRS, CDR2 YFSETQ. The CDR3 is made up of 15 amino acids.

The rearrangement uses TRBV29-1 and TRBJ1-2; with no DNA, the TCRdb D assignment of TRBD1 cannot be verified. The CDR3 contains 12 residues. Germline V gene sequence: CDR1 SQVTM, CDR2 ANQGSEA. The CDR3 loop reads CSVVDSSRGYTF.